This TCR beta chain was recovered during a study of CD8 T cells in ankylosing spondylitis. Findings of the study overall: The study looked at matched synovial fluid samples from ankylosing spondylitis patients. Disease-linked clones were reported to be significantly enriched there. A motif in TCR beta, a set of eight highly homologous variants, appeared characteristic of ankylosing spondylitis blood.

This clonotype has more than one count but fewer than ten. Its specificity is unknown. TCRdb re-derived calls from the 5' RACE reads in MiXCR, one entry per CDR3 protein. This sample yields under 950,000 distinct CDR3 sequences, of which roughly 19% are seen a single time; roughly a fifth belongs to the top ten. The V and J ends lost 2 bases and 2 bases respectively, with 10 bases between them. Germline CDR1 and CDR2: SGHVS and FQNEAQ. This CDR3 region has 14 residues. The rearrangement joins TRBV7-8 to TRBJ2-7, with unresolved D. Sequencing was done on a sample of blood, either unsorted or a sorted T cell fraction (not recorded which). This clonotype was sampled from a male donor with ankylosing spondylitis. In nucleotides, the CDR3 is TGTGCCAGCAGCTTAAGGTCATTTCCCTACGAGCAGTACTTC. It codes for CASSLRSFPYEQYF.